This TCR beta chain was documented in a study of T-cell memory formation after mild COVID-19. TCRdb passed the 5' RACE reads through MiXCR, listing each CDR3 protein once. Of just over 50,000 distinct CDR3 sequences in the sample, 9.3% were seen once. The CDR3 is 16 residues long. Germline CDR1 reads SGHTA; CDR2 reads FQGNSA. Trimming shortened V by 4 bases and J by 4 bases, and 16 bases separated the two germline ends. This clonotype was seen a few times. The rearrangement joins TRBV7-2 to TRBJ2-2; the D is unclear. The receptor's source is an adult woman who had mild COVID-19 (a few samples of this study predate the infection). Cell type and time point are not known. The source material was PBMCs or a T cell subset sorted from them (not recorded which). The CDR3 nucleotides are TGTGCCAGCAGCTCTCCTTACGCTGTGGGCACCGGGGAGCTGTTTTTT. Encoded protein: CASSSPYAVGTGELFF.